These 14 T cell receptor beta chains share one sample of origin, sequenced in a study of blood T cell repertoires in COVID-19. Libraries were prepared by immunoSEQ multiplex PCR; TCRdb keeps only in-frame clonotypes and omits some of them. The sample shows around 150,000 clones, roughly 85% of them seen only once. Sample: peripheral blood. The receptors come from a human donor with acute or convalescent COVID-19. The donor label of this sample is uncertain.

This chain connects TRBV14 to TRBJ1-6; D is possibly TRBD1 (6 bases). Trimming removed 3 bases at V and 14 bases at J, with 23 bases between. The germline gives CDR1 SGHDN, CDR2 FVKESK. This CDR3 is built from 16 residues. This CDR3 reads CASSHRPLQGIRTLHF. In DNA, the CDR3 is TGTGCCAGCAGCCATCGCCCCCTACAGGGAATAAGGACCCTCCACTTT.

V is TRBV9 and J is TRBJ2-1; 11 nucleotides match TRBD2. The CDR3 covers 17 residues. The germline V gene has CDR1 SGDLS and CDR2 YYNGEE. With 5 bases clipped from V and 9 bases from J, the junction kept 16 bases outside the gene matches. The CDR3 spells CASREGVAGGPGSEQFF. The CDR3 DNA sequence: TGTGCCAGCAGAGAGGGAGTAGCGGGGGGGCCAGGTAGTGAGCAGTTCTTC.

This clone has only a few counts. The chain combines TRBV28 with TRBJ2-7, with 10 nucleotides matching TRBD2. The CDR3 sequence is 15 residues long. Germline CDR1 reads MDHEN; CDR2 reads SYDVKM. V lost 6 bases and J lost 1; bases outside the gene matches: 6. The DNA of the CDR3 is TGTGCCAGCAGGTCTAGCGGGGGTGGTTCCTACGAGCAGTACTTC. Its translation is CASRSSGGGSYEQYF.

This clone was detected only once. The chain links TRBV21-1 to TRBJ1-1. TRBV21-1 counts as a pseudogene. This CDR3 is 9 amino acids long. In DNA, the CDR3 is TGTGCCTTGAGGGTGGGAGCTTTCTTT. It encodes CALRVGAFF.

This chain connects TRBV2 to TRBJ1-4, with TRBD1 matching over 10 bases. The CDR3 totals 16 residues. The junction had 16 bases not matched to a gene; V was cut back by 6 bases and J by 12 bases. Looked up from germline, CDR1 is SNHLY and CDR2 is FYNNEI. The CDR3 region is CASSLSPGTGANELFF. The CDR3 nucleotides are TGTGCCAGCAGCTTGTCTCCCGGGACAGGGGCGAATGAACTGTTTTTT.

This CDR3 is CASSPQGSRGEKLFF. In nucleotides, the CDR3 is TGTGCCAGCAGCCCCCAGGGCAGCCGGGGGGAAAAACTGTTTTTT. V usage is TRBV5-6 and J usage is TRBJ1-4, with D possibly TRBD1 on 5 matching bases. This CDR3 is 15 amino acids long. The V gene's germline CDR1 is SGHDT and CDR2 YYEEEE. Trimming removed 4 bases from V and 8 bases from J, with 18 bases in between.

V is TRBV7-8 and J is TRBJ2-1; 8 bases line up with TRBD1. V trimming: 5 bases; J trimming: 1 base; junction bases outside the gene matches: 7. This CDR3 comprises 16 residues. Looked up from germline, CDR1 is SGHVS and CDR2 is FQNEAQ. The CDR3 sequence is CASSPPGGGSYNEQFF. The CDR3 coding sequence is TGTGCCAGCAGCCCTCCAGGGGGCGGGTCCTACAATGAGCAGTTCTTC.

The chain couples TRBV5-5 to TRBJ2-7; D unclear. Per the germline V gene, CDR1 is SGHKS and CDR2 is YYEKEE (reference sequence). CDR3 size: 12 residues. Trimming took 3 bases from V and 2 from J, leaving 6 bases between them. Here the CDR3 DNA reads TGTGCCAGCAGCTCGGTGACCTACGAGCAGTACTTC. This encodes CASSSVTYEQYF.

V usage is TRBV5-6 and J usage is TRBJ2-1; TRBD1 aligns across 8 bases. With 4 bases clipped from V and 9 bases from J, the junction kept 12 bases outside the gene matches. The germline V gene encodes CDR1 SGHDT and CDR2 YYEEEE. CDR3 size: 15 residues. CDR3 residues: CASSVQGVPTGEQFF. The CDR3 nucleotides read TGTGCCAGCAGCGTACAGGGGGTCCCCACGGGTGAGCAGTTCTTC.

The rearrangement links TRBV7-2 to TRBJ2-2, with D possibly matching TRBD2 (7 bases). The ends were cut back, 5 bases at V and 4 bases at J, with 11 bases in the middle. Germline loops: CDR1 SGHTA, CDR2 FQGNSA. CDR3 length: 14 residues. The CDR3 reads CASSRGAGTGELFF. CDR3 sequence (DNA): TGTGCCAGCAGCCGGGGGGCGGGCACCGGGGAGCTGTTTTTT.

This chain joins TRBV6-6 and TRBJ2-2, with D possibly being TRBD1 (6 bases). V shed 0 bases and J shed 3 bases, with 11 bases lying between them. CDR3 length equals 16 residues. The germline V gene encodes CDR1 MNHNY and CDR2 SVGAGI (reference sequence). CDR3: CASSYSNRVDTGELFF. CDR3 bases: TGTGCCAGCAGTTACTCGAACAGGGTAGACACCGGGGAGCTGTTTTTT.

The chain uses TRBV11-3 and TRBJ1-4; TRBD1 agrees at 7 bases. The V gene's germline CDR1 is SGHNT and CDR2 YENEEA. J gave up 5 bases and V 5 bases, and 5 bases lay outside the gene matches. CDR3 size: 14 residues. The CDR3 loop reads CASSAGQRNEKLFF. The CDR3 coding sequence is TGTGCCAGCAGCGCGGGACAGAGGAATGAAAAACTGTTTTTT.

The V call is TRBV7-9, the J call TRBJ2-5, with 11 positions matching TRBD2. This CDR3 is 16 amino acids long. The J segment lost 10 bases and the V segment lost 3 bases, leaving 13 bases of the junction unmatched. Germline CDR1 reads SEHNR; CDR2 reads FQNEAQ (reference sequence). The CDR3 nucleotides read TGTGCCAGCAGCTTCTGGTTTAGCGGGGGGGCCGGGGGCCAGTACTTC. Protein product: CASSFWFSGGAGGQYF.

The rearrangement uses TRBV6-5 and TRBJ1-4, with a weak D call TRBD1 (6 bases). This CDR3 has 12 amino acids. Between the trimmed V and J ends, which lost 6 bases and 8 bases, there was a span of 10 bases. The V gene's germline CDR1 is MNHEY and CDR2 SVGAGI. The CDR3 spells CASRGTKEKLFF. The CDR3 nucleotides are TGTGCCAGCAGGGGGACAAAAGAAAAACTGTTTTTT.